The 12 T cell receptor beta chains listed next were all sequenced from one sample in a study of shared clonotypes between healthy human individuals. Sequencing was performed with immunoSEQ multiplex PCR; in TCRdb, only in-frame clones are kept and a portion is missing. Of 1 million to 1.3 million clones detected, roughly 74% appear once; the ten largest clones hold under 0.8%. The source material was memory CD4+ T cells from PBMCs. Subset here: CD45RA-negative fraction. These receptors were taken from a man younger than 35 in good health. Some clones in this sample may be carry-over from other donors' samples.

In DNA, the CDR3 is TGCGCCAGCAGCTTGGAACACTTGGGGGAAAAACTGTTTTTT. It is translated as CASSLEHLGEKLFF. This chain uses TRBV5-1 with TRBJ1-4; D gene ambiguous. The CDR3 length is 14 residues. The germline V and J ends were trimmed by 0 bases and 8 bases, with 11 bases remaining between them. CDR1 is SGHRS and CDR2 is YFSETQ in the germline V gene.

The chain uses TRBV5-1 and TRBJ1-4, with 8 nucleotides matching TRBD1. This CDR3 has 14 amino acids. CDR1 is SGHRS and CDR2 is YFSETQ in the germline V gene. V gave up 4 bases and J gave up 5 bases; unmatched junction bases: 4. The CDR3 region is CASSTGQANEKLFF. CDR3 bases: TGCGCCAGCAGCACGGGACAGGCGAATGAAAAACTGTTTTTT.

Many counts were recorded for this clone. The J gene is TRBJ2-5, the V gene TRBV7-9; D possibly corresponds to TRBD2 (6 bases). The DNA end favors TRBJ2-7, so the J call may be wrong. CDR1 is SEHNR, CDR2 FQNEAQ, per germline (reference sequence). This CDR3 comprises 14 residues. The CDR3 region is CASSSRQTSYEQYF. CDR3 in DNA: TGTGCCAGCAGCTCCCGACAGACTAGCTACGAGCAGTACTTC.

As DNA, the CDR3 is TGTGCCAGCCTGAAAACAGGGGGCGACTATGGCTACACCTTC. This gives the protein CASLKTGGDYGYTF. The rearrangement uses TRBV25-1 and TRBJ1-2; 9 bases are a match to TRBD1. Germline V CDR1 and CDR2: MGHDK, SYGVNS. The CDR3 sequence is 14 residues long. Trimming removed 8 bases from V and 3 bases from J; junction bases left unmatched: 7.

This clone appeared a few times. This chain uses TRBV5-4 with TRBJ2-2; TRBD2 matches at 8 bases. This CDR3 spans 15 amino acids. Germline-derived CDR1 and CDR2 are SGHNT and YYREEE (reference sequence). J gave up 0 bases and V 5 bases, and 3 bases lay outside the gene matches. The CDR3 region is CASSQAGANTGELFF. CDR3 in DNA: TGTGCCAGCAGTCAAGCGGGAGCGAACACCGGGGAGCTGTTTTTT.

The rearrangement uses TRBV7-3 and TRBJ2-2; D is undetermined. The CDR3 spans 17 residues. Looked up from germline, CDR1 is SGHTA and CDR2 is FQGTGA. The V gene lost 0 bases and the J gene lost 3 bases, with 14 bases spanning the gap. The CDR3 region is CASSLTGDKPYTGELFF. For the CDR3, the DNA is TGTGCCAGCAGCTTAACTGGTGACAAACCGTACACCGGGGAGCTGTTTTTT.

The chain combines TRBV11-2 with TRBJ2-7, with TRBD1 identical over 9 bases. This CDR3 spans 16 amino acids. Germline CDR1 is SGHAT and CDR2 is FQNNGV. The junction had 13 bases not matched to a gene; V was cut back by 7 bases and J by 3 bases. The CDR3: CASTPGRGQGRYEQYF. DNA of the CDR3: TGTGCCAGCACCCCAGGGAGGGGACAGGGTCGCTACGAGCAGTACTTC. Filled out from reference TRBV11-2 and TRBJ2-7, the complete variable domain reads EAGVAQSPRYKIIEKRQSVAFWCNPISGHATLYWYQQILGQGPKLLIQFQNNGVVDDSQLPKDRFSAERLKGVDSTLKIQPAKLEDSAVYLCASTPGRGQGRYEQYFGPGTRLTVT.

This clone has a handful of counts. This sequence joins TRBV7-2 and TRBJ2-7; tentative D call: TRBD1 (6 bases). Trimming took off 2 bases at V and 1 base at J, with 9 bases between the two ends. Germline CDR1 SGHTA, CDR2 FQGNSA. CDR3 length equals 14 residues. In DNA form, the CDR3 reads TGTGCCAGCAGCTTATACAGGGCATCCTACGAGCAGTACTTC. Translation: CASSLYRASYEQYF.

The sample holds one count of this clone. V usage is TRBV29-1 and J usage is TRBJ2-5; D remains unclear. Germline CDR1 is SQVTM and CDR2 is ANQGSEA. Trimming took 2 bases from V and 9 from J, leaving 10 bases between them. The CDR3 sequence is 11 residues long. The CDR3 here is CSVESRWAQYF. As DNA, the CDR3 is TGCAGCGTTGAAAGTCGGTGGGCCCAGTACTTC.

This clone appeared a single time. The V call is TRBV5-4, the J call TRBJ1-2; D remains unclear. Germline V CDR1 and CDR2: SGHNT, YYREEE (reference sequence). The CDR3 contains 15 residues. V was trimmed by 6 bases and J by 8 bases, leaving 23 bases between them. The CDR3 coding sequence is TGTGCCAGCATCTCTCCGTCCCGGCCCGAGGAGGGCTACACCTTC. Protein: CASISPSRPEEGYTF. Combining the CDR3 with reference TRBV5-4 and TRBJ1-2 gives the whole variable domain ETGVTQSPTHLIKTRGQQVTLRCSSQSGHNTVSWYQQALGQGPQFIFQYYREEENGRGNFPPRFSGLQFPNYSSELNVNALELDDSALYLCASISPSRPEEGYTFGSGTRLTVV.

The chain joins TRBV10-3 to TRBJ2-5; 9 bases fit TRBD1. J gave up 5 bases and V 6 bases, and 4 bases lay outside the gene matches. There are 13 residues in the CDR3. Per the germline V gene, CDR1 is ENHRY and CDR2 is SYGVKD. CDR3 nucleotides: TGTGCCATCAGCGGACAGGGGCGGGAGACCCAGTACTTC. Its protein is CAISGQGRETQYF.

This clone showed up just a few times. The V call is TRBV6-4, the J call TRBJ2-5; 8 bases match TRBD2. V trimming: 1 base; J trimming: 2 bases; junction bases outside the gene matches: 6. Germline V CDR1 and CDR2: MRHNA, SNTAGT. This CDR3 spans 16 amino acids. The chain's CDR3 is CASSDWREVRQETQYF. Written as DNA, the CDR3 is TGTGCCAGCAGTGACTGGCGGGAGGTTAGGCAAGAGACCCAGTACTTC.